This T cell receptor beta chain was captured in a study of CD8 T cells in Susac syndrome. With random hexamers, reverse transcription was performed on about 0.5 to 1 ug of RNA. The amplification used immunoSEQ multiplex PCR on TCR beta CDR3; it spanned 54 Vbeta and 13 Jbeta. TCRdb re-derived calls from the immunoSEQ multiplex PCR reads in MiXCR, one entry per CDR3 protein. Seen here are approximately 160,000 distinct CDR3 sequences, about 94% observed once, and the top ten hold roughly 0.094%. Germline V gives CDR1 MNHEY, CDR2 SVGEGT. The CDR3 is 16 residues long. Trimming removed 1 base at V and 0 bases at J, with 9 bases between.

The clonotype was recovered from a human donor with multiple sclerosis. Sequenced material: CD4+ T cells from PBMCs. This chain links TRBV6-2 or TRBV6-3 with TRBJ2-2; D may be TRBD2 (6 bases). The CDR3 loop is CASSYWSGANTGELFF. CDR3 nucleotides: TGTGCCAGCAGTTACTGGTCGGGGGCGAACACCGGGGAGCTGTTTTTT.